This section outlines one TCR beta chain sequence together with its context. Its specificity is not known. Measured with immunoSEQ multiplex PCR; TCRdb has only the in-frame clones, and not every one. The sample lists some 150,000 clones; about 92% were seen once. The data derive from a study of T cell responses to AZD1222 COVID-19 vaccine. Study-wide results and limits: Donors were chiefly white British, with a greater number of females, and clonal diversity was perhaps underestimated. The breadth and depth of Spike-specific TCRs increased once two AZD1222 doses had been given. Distributed over spike, vaccine-associated CD4 TCRs predominated at 160-218 and 743-854.

V was clipped by 6 bases and J by 0 bases, with 8 bases between them. This CDR3 spans 14 amino acids. Germline V CDR1 and CDR2: MNHEY, SMNVEV (reference sequence). Sequencing used peripheral blood, obtained 28 days after the second AZD1222 dose. V and J are TRBV27 and TRBJ1-4; D may be TRBD1 (5 bases). The TCR originated in an adult who received the AZD1222 COVID-19 vaccine. CDR3 bases: TGTGCCAGCAGACGGGACGCAACTAATGAAAAACTGTTTTTT. It yields the protein CASRRDATNEKLFF.